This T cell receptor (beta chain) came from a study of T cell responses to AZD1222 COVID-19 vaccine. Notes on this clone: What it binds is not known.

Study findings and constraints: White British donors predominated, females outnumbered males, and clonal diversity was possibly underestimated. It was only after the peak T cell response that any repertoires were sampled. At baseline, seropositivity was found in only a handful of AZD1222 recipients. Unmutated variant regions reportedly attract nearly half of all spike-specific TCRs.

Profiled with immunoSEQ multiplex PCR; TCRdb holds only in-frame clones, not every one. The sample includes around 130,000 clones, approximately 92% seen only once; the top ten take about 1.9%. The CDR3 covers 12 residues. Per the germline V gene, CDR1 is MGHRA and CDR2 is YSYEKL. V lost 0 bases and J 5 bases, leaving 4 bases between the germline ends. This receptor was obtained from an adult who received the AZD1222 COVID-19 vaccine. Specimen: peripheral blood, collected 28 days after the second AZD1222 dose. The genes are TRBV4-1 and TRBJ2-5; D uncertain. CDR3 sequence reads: CASSQDSETQYF. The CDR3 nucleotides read TGCGCCAGCAGCCAAGATAGCGAGACCCAGTACTTC.